The 6 T cell receptor beta chains presented below share a single source sample, sequenced in a study of shared clonotypes between healthy human individuals. The data were produced by immunoSEQ multiplex PCR, yet TCRdb's version contains in-frame clones alone and is incomplete. This table holds a few million clones, 90% to 95% found once. The sample consisted of naive CD4+ T cells sorted from blood. Subset indicated: CD45RA+ positively selected. Source of these receptors: a man aged 18 to 30 in good health.

The CDR3: CASSYRPKGYYEQYF. In DNA form, the CDR3 reads TGTGCCAGCAGTTATCGGCCGAAAGGGTACTACGAGCAGTACTTC. This chain connects TRBV6-5 to TRBJ2-7; unclear D gene. V lost 3 bases and J lost 3, with 15 bases in between. Germline-derived CDR1 and CDR2 are MNHEY and SVGAGI. This CDR3 is built from 15 residues.

The V and J genes are TRBV4-1 and TRBJ2-7; 7 positions agree with TRBD1. CDR3 length: 16 amino acids. CDR1 MGHRA and CDR2 YSYEKL come from the germline V gene. After removal of 0 bases from V and 2 bases from J, the junction contained 7 bases not matched to a gene. The CDR3 nucleotides are TGCGCCAGCAGCCAAGATCCGGGACAGCGGCCCTACGAGCAGTACTTC. Translated, it gives CASSQDPGQRPYEQYF.

In its sample, this clone was seen a few times. The chain employs TRBV14 and TRBJ1-1; possible D gene TRBD1, 5 bases. V was cut by 7 bases and J by 4 bases, with 10 bases left in between. Per the germline V gene, CDR1 is SGHDN and CDR2 is FVKESK. The length of the CDR3 is 12 residues. DNA for the CDR3: TGTGCCAGCAAGGGGAGCGGCACTGAAGCTTTCTTT. Translation: CASKGSGTEAFF.

The chain has TRBV6-1 and TRBJ1-4, with D hard to call. Deletions cut 4 bases from V and 0 bases from J, with 6 bases between. This CDR3 has 14 amino acids. Germline values: CDR1 MNHNS, CDR2 SASEGT. CDR3 sequence reads: CASSAQATNEKLFF. In nucleotides, the CDR3 is TGTGCCAGCAGTGCCCAGGCAACTAATGAAAAACTGTTTTTT.

The CDR3 protein is CASSSHRDEQYF. The CDR3, as DNA: TGTGCCAGCAGCTCTCACAGGGACGAGCAGTACTTC. This chain uses TRBV5-4 with TRBJ2-7, with D possibly matching TRBD1 (6 bases). The CDR3 has 12 amino acids. V shed 3 bases and J shed 5 bases, with 9 bases lying between them. Germline loops: CDR1 SGHNT, CDR2 YYREEE (reference sequence). The entire variable domain, with the rest obtained from reference TRBV5-4 and TRBJ2-7, is as follows: ETGVTQSPTHLIKTRGQQVTLRCSSQSGHNTVSWYQQALGQGPQFIFQYYREEENGRGNFPPRFSGLQFPNYSSELNVNALELDDSALYLCASSSHRDEQYFGPGTRLTVT.

The rearrangement links TRBV10-3 to TRBJ2-7; 9 bases align to TRBD2. Unmatched junction bases numbered 2, after V lost 0 bases and J lost 2 bases. Germline V lookup: CDR1 ENHRY, CDR2 SYGVKD. The CDR3 consists of 15 residues. The CDR3 loop is CAISESTSGPYEQYF. CDR3 in DNA: TGTGCCATCAGTGAGTCGACTAGCGGCCCCTACGAGCAGTACTTC.